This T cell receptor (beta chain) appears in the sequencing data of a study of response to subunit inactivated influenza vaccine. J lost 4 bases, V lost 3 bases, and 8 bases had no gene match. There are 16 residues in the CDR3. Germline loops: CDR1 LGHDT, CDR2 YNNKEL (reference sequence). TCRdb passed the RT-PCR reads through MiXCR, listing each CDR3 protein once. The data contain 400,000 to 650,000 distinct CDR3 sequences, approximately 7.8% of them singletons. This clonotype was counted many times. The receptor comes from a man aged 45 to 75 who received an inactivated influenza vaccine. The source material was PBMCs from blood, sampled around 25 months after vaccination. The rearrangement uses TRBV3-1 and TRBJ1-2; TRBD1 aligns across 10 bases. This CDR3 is CASSHALTGGFYGYTF. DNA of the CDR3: TGTGCCAGCAGCCACGCCCTGACAGGGGGCTTCTATGGCTACACCTTC.